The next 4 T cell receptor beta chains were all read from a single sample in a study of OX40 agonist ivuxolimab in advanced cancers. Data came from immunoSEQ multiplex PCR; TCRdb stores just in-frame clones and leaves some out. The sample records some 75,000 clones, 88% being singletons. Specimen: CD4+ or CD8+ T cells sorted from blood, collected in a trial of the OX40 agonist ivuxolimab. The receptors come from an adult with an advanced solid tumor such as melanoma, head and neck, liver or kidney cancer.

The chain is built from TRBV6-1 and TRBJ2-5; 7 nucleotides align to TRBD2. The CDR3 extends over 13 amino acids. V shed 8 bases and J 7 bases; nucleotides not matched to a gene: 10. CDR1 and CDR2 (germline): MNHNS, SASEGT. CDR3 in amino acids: CASLLAAPGTQYF. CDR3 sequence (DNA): TGTGCCAGCCTCCTAGCGGCACCGGGGACCCAGTACTTC.

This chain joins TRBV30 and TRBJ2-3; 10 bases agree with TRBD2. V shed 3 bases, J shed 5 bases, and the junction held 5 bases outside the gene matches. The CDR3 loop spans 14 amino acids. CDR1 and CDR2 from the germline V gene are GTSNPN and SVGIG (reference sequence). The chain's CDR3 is CAWRDSGGRDTQYF. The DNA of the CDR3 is TGTGCCTGGAGGGATAGCGGGGGGCGAGATACGCAGTATTTT.

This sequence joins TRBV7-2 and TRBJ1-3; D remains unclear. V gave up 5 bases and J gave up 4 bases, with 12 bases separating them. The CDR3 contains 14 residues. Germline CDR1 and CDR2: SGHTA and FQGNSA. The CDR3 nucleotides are TGTGCCAGCAGCCCCCCCCGGGCAGGAAACACCATATATTTT. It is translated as CASSPPRAGNTIYF.

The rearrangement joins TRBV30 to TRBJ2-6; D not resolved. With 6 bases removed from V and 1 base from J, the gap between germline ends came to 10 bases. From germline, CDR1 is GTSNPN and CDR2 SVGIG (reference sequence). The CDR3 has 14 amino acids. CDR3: CACATVSGANVLTF. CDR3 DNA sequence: TGTGCCTGTGCTACCGTATCTGGGGCCAACGTCCTGACTTTC.